Listed below are T cell receptor beta chains from one sample, sequenced in a study of blood T cell repertoires in COVID-19. TCRdb's copy holds only in-frame clones and misses some; the assay was immunoSEQ multiplex PCR. The repertoire includes about 120,000 clones, just under 80% of them detected once, and around 15% sits in the top ten. The sequenced sample was peripheral blood. Receptor source: a man in his sixties with active or convalescent COVID-19. CDR3s include the opening cysteine and the closing phenylalanine or tryptophan. The D gene is left open where the match is weak. For some rows the clone size is stated as once, few or many, or as a class when expanded; others skip it.

CASSTGGQGNTEAFF TGCGCCAGCAGCACCGGAGGACAGGGGAACACTGAAGCTTTCTTT . TRBD1 TRBJ1-1 TRBV5-1
CASSWGSGRAGTGELFF TGTGCCAGCAGCTGGGGTAGCGGGAGGGCCGGCACCGGGGAGCTGTTTTTT once TRBD2 TRBJ2-2 TRBV5-4
CATRPQANSGNTIYF TGTGCCACCAGGCCTCAGGCTAACTCTGGAAACACCATATATTTT . . TRBJ1-3 TRBV15
CASSSRQGAMNTEAFF TGTGCCAGCAGTTCACGCCAGGGGGCGATGAACACTGAAGCTTTCTTT . TRBD1 TRBJ1-1 TRBV6-2/TRBV6-3
CASSQRGEKLFF TGCGCCAGCAGCCAACGGGGAGAAAAACTGTTTTTT . . TRBJ1-4 TRBV4-3
CASSSQGRGEKLFF TGCGCCAGCAGCTCGCAGGGGAGGGGTGAAAAACTGTTTTTT . . TRBJ1-4 TRBV5-1
CASSLDRWNEKLFF TGTGCCAGCAGTCTGGACAGGTGGAATGAAAAACTGTTTTTT few TRBD1 TRBJ1-4 TRBV28
CASSQGRGEQFF TGCGCCAGCAGCCAAGGGCGCGGTGAGCAGTTCTTC . . TRBJ2-1 TRBV4-3
CATSDASGTGNYEQYF TGTGCCACCAGTGATGCATCCGGGACAGGTAACTACGAGCAGTACTTC . TRBD1 TRBJ2-7 TRBV24-1
CAGRRDRVSYEQYF TGTGCCGGCCGCCGGGACAGGGTTTCCTACGAGCAGTACTTC . TRBD1 TRBJ2-7 TRBV30
CASSTVYGPNEKLFF TGCGCCAGCAGCACAGTCTATGGGCCTAATGAAAAACTGTTTTTT . . TRBJ1-4 TRBV4-1
CASSDRQGHEKLFF TGTGCCAGTAGTGACCGACAAGGCCATGAAAAACTGTTTTTT . . TRBJ1-4 TRBV19
CASSSISVDEQYF TGTGCCAGCTCAAGCATTTCTGTCGACGAGCAGTACTTC . . TRBJ2-7 TRBV18
CASKPSGRETQYF TGTGCCAGCAAGCCTAGCGGGAGAGAGACCCAGTACTTC . TRBD2 TRBJ2-5 TRBV12-3/TRBV12-4
CASTTTGGPISGANVLTF TGTGCCAGCACCACGACAGGGGGCCCGATCTCTGGGGCCAACGTCCTGACTTTC . TRBD1 TRBJ2-6 TRBV2
CASSQDPWGQNGNTIYF TGTGCCAGCAGCCAAGATCCTTGGGGGCAAAATGGAAACACCATATATTTT . . TRBJ1-3 TRBV4-2
CASSLVGRNGYTF TGTGCCAGCAGCTTGGTGGGCAGGAATGGCTACACCTTC . . TRBJ1-2 TRBV7-8
CASRGQGTTGELFF TGTGCCAGCAGAGGACAGGGTACCACCGGGGAGCTGTTTTTT . TRBD1 TRBJ2-2 TRBV28
CASSPRQGHQPQHF TGTGCCAGCAGTCCCCGACAGGGGCATCAGCCCCAGCATTTT many TRBD1 TRBJ1-5 TRBV28
CAISPRGEYNEQFF TGTGCCATCAGCCCGAGAGGCGAGTACAATGAGCAGTTCTTC . . TRBJ2-1 TRBV10-3
CASSFINTEAFF TGTGCCAGCAGCTTCATCAACACTGAAGCTTTCTTT . . TRBJ1-1 TRBV7-9
CASSSPGLAGSYEQYF TGTGCCAGCAGTTCCCCGGGACTAGCGGGCTCCTACGAGCAGTACTTC . TRBD2 TRBJ2-7 TRBV28